This T cell receptor beta chain emerged from a study of OX40 agonist ivuxolimab in advanced cancers. Study-wide context: Patients received intravenous ivuxolimab every 2 weeks at 0.01 to 10 mg/kg. Among those enrolled, mean age was about 62 years (range about 23 to 80) and approximately 80% were male.

Study-wide results and caveats: CD8+ T cells (on average) carried more expanded clones than CD4+ T cells. Partial responders receiving 0.1-3.0 mg/kg showed among the lowest clonal expansion.

Some clones are missing from TCRdb's copy, which holds only in-frame ones; the method was immunoSEQ multiplex PCR. The top ten hold 9% to 15% of the sample, which has about 60,000 clones, 80% to 90% seen once. This clone was counted only a few times. Its target is not known. This CDR3 has 13 residues. The germline V gene encodes CDR1 SEHNR and CDR2 FQNEAQ (reference sequence). The V gene lost 6 bases and the J gene lost 7 bases, with 15 bases spanning the gap. The genes are TRBV7-9 and TRBJ1-1; D may be TRBD1 (6 bases). This TCR was sampled from an adult with an advanced solid tumor such as melanoma, head and neck, liver or kidney cancer. This material consisted of CD4+ or CD8+ T cells sorted from blood, taken in a trial of the OX40 agonist ivuxolimab. CDR3 region: CASSQIGTIEAFF. The DNA of the CDR3 is TGTGCCAGCAGTCAAATCGGGACAATTGAAGCTTTCTTT.